This is a list of T cell receptor beta chains from one sample in a study of tumor-infiltrating lymphocytes in primary liver carcinoma. TCRdb called the multiplex PCR reads again in MiXCR, with one record for every CDR3 protein. The sample consists of 250,000 to 400,000 distinct CDR3 sequences, approximately 60% of them appearing once. The sequencing sample was made of peripheral blood. Receptor source: a man aged 40-50 years with primary liver carcinoma and hepatitis B virus infection. The CDR3 runs from the conserved cysteine through the conserved F or W. Fields, in order: J gene, V gene, D gene, clone size, CDR3 DNA, CDR3 protein. The D gene is left open where the match is weak. Size tells how often a clone was seen (once, few, many) or the class of an expanded clone, and some rows leave it out.

TRBJ2-1	TRBV5-1	TRBD2	-	TGCGCCAGCAGCTTGGAGACTAGCGGGAGTCTTGAGCAGTTCTTC	CASSLETSGSLEQFF
TRBJ2-2	TRBV18	TRBD1	-	TGTGCCTGCTCACCCTTGGGACAGGGAGAGACCGGGGAGCTGTTTTTT	CACSPLGQGETGELFF
TRBJ2-3	TRBV4-3	TRBD2	-	TGCGCCAGCAGCCAAGGTGTGGTAGCGGGAGAAGATAGGCAGTATTTT	CASSQGVVAGEDRQYF
TRBJ2-5	TRBV2	TRBD2	few	TGTGCCAGCAGTGACCGTAGCGGGAGGGTTTTAAAGACCCAGTACTTC	CASSDRSGRVLKTQYF
TRBJ2-7	TRBV6-1	TRBD1	many	TGTGCCAGCAGTGAAAGACAGGGCTACGAGCAGTACTTC	CASSERQGYEQYF
TRBJ2-1	TRBV29-1	TRBD2	-	TGCAGCGTTGGGGCAAGGCTAGCGGATTACAATGAGCAGTTCTTC	CSVGARLADYNEQFF
TRBJ2-6	TRBV5-1	-	few	TGCGCCAGCAGCTTACTCGGGACTCCCGAAACATACTCTGGGGCCAACGTCCTGACTTTC	CASSLLGTPETYSGANVLTF
TRBJ2-2	TRBV10-3	TRBD2	many	TGTGCCTTCCTAGCGGGAGAAGGGGTCGGGGAGCTGTTTTTT	CAFLAGEGVGELFF
TRBJ2-1	TRBV28	TRBD2	few	TGTGCCAGCAGTTTATTTCGGGGAGGGCCCAATGAGCAGTTCTTC	CASSLFRGGPNEQFF
TRBJ2-7	TRBV5-1	-	few	TGCGCCAGCAGTTCCGGGATAACCTACGAGCAGTACTTC	CASSSGITYEQYF
TRBJ2-7	TRBV10-2	TRBD1	-	TGCGCCACATACACGGCAGGGGGTACCTACAAGCAGTACTTC	CATYTAGGTYKQYF
TRBJ2-7	TRBV6-1	TRBD2	-	TGTGCCAGCAGTTTCGGCGGGGGGCTTAGTGTGCAGTACTTC	CASSFGGGLSVQYF
TRBJ1-5	TRBV20-1	-	-	TGCAGTGCCACGGAGGGCAATCAGCCCCAGCATTTT	CSATEGNQPQHF
TRBJ2-2	TRBV4-1	-	-	TGCGCCGGCAGCCAGTGGGGACGGACGAACACCGGGGAGCTGTTTTTT	CAGSQWGRTNTGELFF
TRBJ2-7	TRBV28	-	-	TGTGCCAGCAGCCGTAAGGGACTCGCCCTCTACGAGCAGTACTTC	CASSRKGLALYEQYF
TRBJ1-1	TRBV7-9	TRBD1	-	TGTGCCAGCAGCTTAGGGACAGGGATGAACCCTGAAGCTTTCTTT	CASSLGTGMNPEAFF
TRBJ1-2	TRBV11-2	-	few	TGTGCCAGCAGCCCGGGACATCGAACACCGTATGGCTACACCTTC	CASSPGHRTPYGYTF
TRBJ2-5	TRBV6-2/TRBV6-3	-	once	TGTGTCAGCAGCCAAGCCCCGGGAGAGACCCAGTACTTC	CVSSQAPGETQYF
TRBJ2-1	TRBV12-3/TRBV12-4	-	-	TGTGAAAGCAGTAAGGGTACTTTACTTTGGGAAGAGCAGTTCTTC	CESSKGTLLWEEQFF
TRBJ1-2	TRBV7-9	-	-	TGTGCCAGCAGCCCCTCAGGGAATGGAGGCTACACCTTC	CASSPSGNGGYTF
TRBJ1-5	TRBV11-2	-	-	TGTGCCAGCAGCTTCTGCCCACGTCGTACAGGGAATCAGCCCCAGCATTTT	CASSFCPRRTGNQPQHF
TRBJ2-1	TRBV10-3	-	once	TGTGCCATCAATGAGGAACAGCCATGTACCACTGAGCAGTTCTTC	CAINEEQPCTTEQFF
TRBJ2-2	TRBV6-1	TRBD1	-	TGTTCCAGCTCAGGGGGCGCGGACACCGGGGAGCTGTTTTTT	CSSSGGADTGELFF
TRBJ2-1	TRBV6-2/TRBV6-3	TRBD2	-	TGTGTCAGCAGTTATTCAGGCGGGAGGGTTCGGGACAATGAGCAGTTCTTC	CVSSYSGGRVRDNEQFF
TRBJ2-3	TRBV5-1	-	few	TGCGCCAGCAGCTTGGTGGCAGGAGGAGCAGATACGCAGTATTTT	CASSLVAGGADTQYF
TRBJ2-7	TRBV6-1	-	-	TGTGCCAGCACACTGGGACTTGGCCCCCTCTACGAGCAGTACTTC	CASTLGLGPLYEQYF
TRBJ2-2	TRBV5-4	TRBD2	-	TGTGCCAGCAGCTTGGCGGGGGGTCACACCGGGGAGCTGTTTTTT	CASSLAGGHTGELFF